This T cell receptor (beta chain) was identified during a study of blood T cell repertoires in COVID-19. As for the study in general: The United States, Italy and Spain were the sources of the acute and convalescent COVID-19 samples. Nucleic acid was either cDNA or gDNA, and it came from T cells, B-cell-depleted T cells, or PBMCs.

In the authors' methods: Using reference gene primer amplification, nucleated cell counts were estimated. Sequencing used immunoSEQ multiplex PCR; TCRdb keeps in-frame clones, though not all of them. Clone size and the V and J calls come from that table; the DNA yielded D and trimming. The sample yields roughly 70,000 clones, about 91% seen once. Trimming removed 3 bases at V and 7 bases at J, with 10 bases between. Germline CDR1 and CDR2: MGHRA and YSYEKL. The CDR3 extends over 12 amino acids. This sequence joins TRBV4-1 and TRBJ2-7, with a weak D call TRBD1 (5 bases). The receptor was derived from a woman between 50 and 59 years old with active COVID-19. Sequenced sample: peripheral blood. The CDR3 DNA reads TGCGCCAGCAGCCAGGGGCAGGGAGAGCAGTACTTC. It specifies CASSQGQGEQYF.